This T cell receptor beta chain was sequenced for a study of blood T cell repertoires in COVID-19. Study information: PBMCs, B-cell-depleted T cells, or T cells provided the cDNA or gDNA that made up the material.

Ages ranged from about 18 to 89 years, with residence in some 25 US areas. In the study's own analysis: Nucleated cell counts were estimated from reference gene primer amplification. The data were produced by immunoSEQ multiplex PCR, yet TCRdb's version contains in-frame clones alone and is incomplete. The DNA gave D and trimming, while V, J and clone size come from that table. The sample includes 130,000 to 150,000 clones, roughly 90% of them seen just once. This clonotype was sampled from a woman aged 30 to 39 with acute COVID-19. Sequencing was done on a sample of PBMCs or T cells enriched from blood (not recorded which).

The CDR3 region is CASSSPLGGRAQGEQFF. In nucleotides, the CDR3 is TGTGCCAGCAGTTCTCCCTTGGGCGGGAGGGCCCAGGGTGAGCAGTTCTTC. The chain links TRBV27 to TRBJ2-1, with 9 bases that match TRBD2. CDR1 and CDR2 (germline): MNHEY, SMNVEV (reference sequence). Trimming cost V 4 bases and J 9 bases; bases outside gene matches: 16. CDR3 length: 17 amino acids.